This T cell receptor beta chain is drawn from a study of spatial heterogeneity in lung cancer. Study in general: Each unique TCR and UMI combination was seen more than ten times on average in raw reads.

Stated time point: sample taken at primary tumor resection. TCRs were sequenced from unsorted whole RNA of tumor, nontumor lung or PBMC. 55 to 80 TRACERx patients with early, untreated non-small cell lung cancer donated samples. This clonotype is labeled medium-sized. Germline V lookup: CDR1 MDHEN, CDR2 SYDVKM. The CDR3 has 12 residues. Deletions cut 2 bases from V and 4 bases from J, with 5 bases between. Each TCR cDNA molecule carried a unique molecular identifier. TCRdb used MiXCR to reprocess the 5' RACE reads, holding one entry per CDR3 protein. The sample gives about 4,800 distinct CDR3 sequences, 28% of which show up once; 40% to 50% is in the top ten.

The chain carries TRBV28 and TRBJ1-2; no clear D gene. The sequencing here drew on PBMCs, taken at surgery. The source is a male donor with early-stage non-small cell lung cancer. The CDR3 region is CASSLRLYGYTF. CDR3 in DNA: TGTGCCAGCAGTTTACGCCTCTATGGCTACACCTTC.